This entry features one TCR beta chain sequence. This entry belongs to a study of blood T cell repertoires in COVID-19. Across the whole study: Acute and convalescent COVID-19 specimens originated in the United States, Italy and Spain. The cDNA or gDNA used as material had been derived from T cells, B-cell-depleted T cells, or PBMCs.

Original methodology: It was from reference gene primer amplification that nucleated cell counts were estimated. The assay was immunoSEQ multiplex PCR, and TCRdb's table has in-frame clones only and misses some. From that table come the V and J calls and clone size; the DNA was used to work out D and trimming. The sample holds 200,000 or so clones; 88% are singletons and the top ten take roughly 2.5%. The sequence was obtained from a woman aged 60-75 years with acute or convalescent COVID-19. The sequenced sample consisted of peripheral blood.

The CDR3 reads CASSSQRGLASKNEQFF. CDR3 nucleotides: TGTGCCAGCAGTTCTCAGAGGGGACTAGCGTCTAAAAATGAGCAGTTCTTC. The rearrangement joins TRBV28 to TRBJ2-1; 10 bases match TRBD2. The CDR3 has 17 amino acids. V trimming: 4 bases; J trimming: 7 bases; junction bases outside the gene matches: 13. Germline assignment: CDR1 MDHEN and CDR2 SYDVKM.